The 3 T cell receptor beta chains given below trace back to one sample, sequenced in a study of Ad26.COV2.S vaccination and SARS-CoV-2 variants. Treatment given: 19 received Ad26.COV2.S at low or high dose, single or two shots; several received placebo; per-sample allocation not given. Collection of the samples took place on day 63 after the first injection of vaccine or placebo. The data were produced by immunoSEQ multiplex PCR, yet TCRdb's version contains in-frame clones alone and is incomplete. The sample lists about 480,000 clones, roughly 87% seen once, with about 13% in the top ten. The sample consisted of peripheral blood, taken in a trial of Ad26.COV2.S vaccine versus placebo. These receptors originate from a person aged 18 to 59 who received the Ad26.COV2.S COVID-19 vaccine or a placebo.

The chain is built from TRBV7-9 and TRBJ1-5; TRBD1 might be the D (5 bases). The CDR3 extends over 17 amino acids. Trimming took off 1 base at V and 4 bases at J, with 17 bases between the two ends. Germline V gene sequence: CDR1 SEHNR, CDR2 FQNEAQ (reference sequence). The CDR3 nucleotides are TGTGCCAGCAGCTTAGTGATTGGGGCGGTCAAAAATCAGCCCCAGCATTTT. It codes for CASSLVIGAVKNQPQHF.

The chain has TRBV7-9 and TRBJ2-5; D is uncertain. This CDR3 has 11 amino acids. Germline CDR1 and CDR2: SEHNR and FQNEAQ (reference sequence). V gave up 3 bases and J gave up 4 bases, with 3 bases separating them. The CDR3 is CASSFLETQYF. The CDR3 DNA reads TGTGCCAGCAGCTTTTTAGAGACCCAGTACTTC.

The chain has TRBV12-3 or TRBV12-4 and TRBJ1-5, with D hard to call. V was pared by 3 bases and J by 11 bases, with 11 bases between. CDR3 length equals 12 residues. The CDR3 coding sequence is TGTGCCAGCAGTTTGGTTGGATGGGCCCAGCATTTT. Amino acids: CASSLVGWAQHF.